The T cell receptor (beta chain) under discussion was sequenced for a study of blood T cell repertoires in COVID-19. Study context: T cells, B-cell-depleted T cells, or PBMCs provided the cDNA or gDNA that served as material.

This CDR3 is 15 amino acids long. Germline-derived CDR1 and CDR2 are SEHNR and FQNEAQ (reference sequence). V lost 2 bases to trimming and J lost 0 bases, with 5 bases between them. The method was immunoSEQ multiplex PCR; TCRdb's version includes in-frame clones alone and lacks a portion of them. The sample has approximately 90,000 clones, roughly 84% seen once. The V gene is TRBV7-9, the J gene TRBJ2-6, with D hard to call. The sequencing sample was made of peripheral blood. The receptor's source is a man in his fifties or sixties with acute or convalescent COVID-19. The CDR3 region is CASSLQASGANVLTF. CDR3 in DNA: TGTGCCAGCAGCTTACAAGCCTCTGGGGCCAACGTCCTGACTTTC.